This TCR beta chain came from a study of technical replicates of blood from a handful of donors. The germline V gene encodes CDR1 KGHSH and CDR2 LQKENI. The length of the CDR3 is 14 residues. After removal of 3 bases from V and 7 bases from J, the junction contained 4 bases not matched to a gene. The assay was immunoSEQ multiplex PCR, and TCRdb's table has in-frame clones only and misses some. Among some 85,000 clones, 94% were seen once, and the ten largest hold roughly 0.4%. The chain couples TRBV18 to TRBJ2-5; TRBD1 aligns across 11 bases. Sequencing used T cells isolated from PBMCs. The TCR comes from a human donor in good health. CDR3 residues: CASSPGQGVLTQYF. The CDR3 nucleotides are TGTGCCAGCTCACCGGGACAGGGGGTCCTGACCCAGTACTTC.